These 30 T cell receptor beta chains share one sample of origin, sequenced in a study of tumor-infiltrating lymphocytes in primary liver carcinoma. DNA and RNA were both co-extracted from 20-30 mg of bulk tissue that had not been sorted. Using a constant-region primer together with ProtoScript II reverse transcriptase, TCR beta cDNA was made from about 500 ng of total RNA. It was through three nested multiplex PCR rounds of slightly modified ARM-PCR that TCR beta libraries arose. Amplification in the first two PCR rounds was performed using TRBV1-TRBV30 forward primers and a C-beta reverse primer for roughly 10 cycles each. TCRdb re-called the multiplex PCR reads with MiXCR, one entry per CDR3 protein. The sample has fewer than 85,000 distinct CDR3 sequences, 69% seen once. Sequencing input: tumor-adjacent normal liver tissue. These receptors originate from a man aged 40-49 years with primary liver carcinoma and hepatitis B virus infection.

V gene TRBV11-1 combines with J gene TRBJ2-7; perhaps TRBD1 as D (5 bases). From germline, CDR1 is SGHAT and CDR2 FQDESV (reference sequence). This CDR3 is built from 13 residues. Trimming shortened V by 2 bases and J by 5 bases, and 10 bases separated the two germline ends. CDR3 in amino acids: CASSLMVRDEQYF. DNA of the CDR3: TGTGCCAGCAGCTTAATGGTCAGGGACGAGCAGTACTTC.

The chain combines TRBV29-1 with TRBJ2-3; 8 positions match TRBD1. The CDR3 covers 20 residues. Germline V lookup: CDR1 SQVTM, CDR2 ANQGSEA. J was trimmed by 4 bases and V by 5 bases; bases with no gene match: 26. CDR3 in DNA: TGCAGCGTTAATGATGCCACTGGACAGGGCAAATCCCCTTTCGCAGATACGCAGTATTTT. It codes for CSVNDATGQGKSPFADTQYF.

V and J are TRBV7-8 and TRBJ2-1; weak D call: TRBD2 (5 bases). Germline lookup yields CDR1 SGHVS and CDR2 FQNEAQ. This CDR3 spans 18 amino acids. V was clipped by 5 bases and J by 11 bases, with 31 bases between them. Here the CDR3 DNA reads TGTGCCAGCAGCCCGCCTGGAGGCTCAGCGGTCTCCTACTATAAGCAGTTCTTC. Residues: CASSPPGGSAVSYYKQFF.

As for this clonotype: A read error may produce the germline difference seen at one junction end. The DNA for the CDR3 is TGTGTCAGCACGCGGGGCACCGCAATAAATCAGCCCCGGCATTTT. Encoded protein: CVSTRGTAINQPRHF. V is TRBV12-3 or TRBV12-4 and J is TRBJ1-5, with a weak D call TRBD1 (5 bases). The CDR3 runs 15 residues.

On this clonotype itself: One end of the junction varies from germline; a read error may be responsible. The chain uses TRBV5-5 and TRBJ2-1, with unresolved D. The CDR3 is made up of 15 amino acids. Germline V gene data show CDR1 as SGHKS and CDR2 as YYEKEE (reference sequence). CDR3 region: CASRLVPGRYDEQFF. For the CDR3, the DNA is TGTGCCAGCCGCTTGGTTCCCGGACGGTACGATGAGCAGTTCTTT.

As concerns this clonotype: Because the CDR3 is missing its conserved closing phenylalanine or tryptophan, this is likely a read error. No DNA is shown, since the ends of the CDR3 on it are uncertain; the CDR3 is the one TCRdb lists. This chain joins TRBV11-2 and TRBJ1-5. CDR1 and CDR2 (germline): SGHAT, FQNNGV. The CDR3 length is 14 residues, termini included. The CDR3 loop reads CASSRGSKNQPQHS.

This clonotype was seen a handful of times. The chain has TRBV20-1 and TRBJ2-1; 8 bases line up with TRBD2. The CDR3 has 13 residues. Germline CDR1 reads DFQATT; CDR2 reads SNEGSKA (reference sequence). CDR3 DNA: TGCAGCGGGGGGGGCAACTCCTACAATGAGCAGTTCTTC. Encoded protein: CSGGGNSYNEQFF.

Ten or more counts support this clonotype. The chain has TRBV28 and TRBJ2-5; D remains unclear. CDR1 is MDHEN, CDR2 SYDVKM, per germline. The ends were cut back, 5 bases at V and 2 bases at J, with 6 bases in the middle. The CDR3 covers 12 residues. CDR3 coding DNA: TGTGCCAGCAGTCCCCGTCAAGAGACCCAGTACTTC. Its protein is CASSPRQETQYF.

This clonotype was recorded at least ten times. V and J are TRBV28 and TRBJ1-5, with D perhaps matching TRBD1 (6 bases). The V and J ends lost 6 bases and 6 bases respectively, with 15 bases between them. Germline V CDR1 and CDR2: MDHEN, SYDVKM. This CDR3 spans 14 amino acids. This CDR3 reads CASRLTGSTQPQHF. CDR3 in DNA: TGTGCCAGCAGGCTCACAGGGTCGACTCAGCCCCAGCATTTT.

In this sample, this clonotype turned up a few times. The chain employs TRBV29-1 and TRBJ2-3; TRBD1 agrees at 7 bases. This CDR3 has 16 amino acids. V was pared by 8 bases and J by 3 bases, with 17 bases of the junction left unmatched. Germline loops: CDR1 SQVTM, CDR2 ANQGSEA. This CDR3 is CSIRRSWDSGTDTQYF. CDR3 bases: TGCAGCATTAGGAGGAGCTGGGACAGTGGTACAGATACGCAGTATTTT.

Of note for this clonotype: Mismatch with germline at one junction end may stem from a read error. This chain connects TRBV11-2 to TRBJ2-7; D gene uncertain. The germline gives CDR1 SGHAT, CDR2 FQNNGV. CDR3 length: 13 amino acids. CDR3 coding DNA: TGTACCAGCAGCTTTGATGACCCCTACGAGCAGTACTTC. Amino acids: CTSSFDDPYEQYF.

The CDR3 protein is CASFDRVYEQYF. The CDR3 region has the DNA TGTGCCAGCTTCGACAGGGTGTACGAGCAGTACTTC. J is TRBJ2-7 and V is TRBV11-2; 7 bases fit TRBD1. Trimming cost V 8 bases and J 4 bases; bases outside gene matches: 5. The CDR3 runs 12 residues. Germline V gene data show CDR1 as SGHAT and CDR2 as FQNNGV.

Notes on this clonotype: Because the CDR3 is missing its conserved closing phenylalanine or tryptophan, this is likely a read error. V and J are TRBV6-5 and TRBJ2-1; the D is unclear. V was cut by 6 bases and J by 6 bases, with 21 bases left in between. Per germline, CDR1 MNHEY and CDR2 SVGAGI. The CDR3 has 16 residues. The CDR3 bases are TGTGCCAGCAGCGATACAAAAAGGGTCGGTTTCAATGAGCAGTTCATA. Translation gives CASSDTKRVGFNEQFI.

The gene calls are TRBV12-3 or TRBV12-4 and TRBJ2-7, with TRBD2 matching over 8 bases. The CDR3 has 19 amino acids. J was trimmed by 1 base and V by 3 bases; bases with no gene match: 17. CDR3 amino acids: CASSFSRVKRERVSYEQYF. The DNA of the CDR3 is TGTGCCAGCAGTTTTTCAAGGGTGAAGCGGGAGCGTGTATCCTACGAGCAGTACTTC.

CDR3 sequence (DNA): TGTGCCGACTACGTCTCTGGAAACATCATGTATTTT. Its protein product is CADYVSGNIMYF. The rearrangement uses TRBV28 and TRBJ1-3; D is undetermined. Germline V gene sequence: CDR1 MDHEN, CDR2 SYDVKM. Trimming stripped 11 bases from V and 16 bases from J, with 24 bases between. The CDR3 has 12 residues.

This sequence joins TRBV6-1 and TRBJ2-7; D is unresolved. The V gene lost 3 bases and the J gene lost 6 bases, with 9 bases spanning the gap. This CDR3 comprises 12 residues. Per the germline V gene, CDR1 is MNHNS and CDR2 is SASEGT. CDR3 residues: CASSELSCEQYF. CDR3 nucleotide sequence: TGTGCCAGCAGTGAGCTCTCGTGCGAGCAGTACTTC.

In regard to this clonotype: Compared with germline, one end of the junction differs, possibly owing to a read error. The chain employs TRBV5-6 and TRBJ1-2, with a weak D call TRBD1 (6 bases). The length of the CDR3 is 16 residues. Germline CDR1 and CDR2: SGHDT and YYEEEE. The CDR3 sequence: CASSSRDRIVNYGYSF. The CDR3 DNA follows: TGTGCCAGCAGCTCCCGCGACAGGATCGTCAACTATGGCTACAGCTTC.

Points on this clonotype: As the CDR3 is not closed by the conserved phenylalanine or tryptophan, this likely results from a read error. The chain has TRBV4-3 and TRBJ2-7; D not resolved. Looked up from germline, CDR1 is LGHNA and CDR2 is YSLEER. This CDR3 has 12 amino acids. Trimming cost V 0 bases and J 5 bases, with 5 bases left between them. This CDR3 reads CASSQDVNEQYS. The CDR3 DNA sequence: TGCGCCAGCAGCCAAGATGTGAACGAGCAGTACTCC.

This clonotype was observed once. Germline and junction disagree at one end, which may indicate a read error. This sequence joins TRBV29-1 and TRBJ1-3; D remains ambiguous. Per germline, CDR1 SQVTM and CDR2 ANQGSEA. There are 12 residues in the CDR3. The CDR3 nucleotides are TGCAGCGTAAAGTTTAGTAGAAACGCCATATATTTT. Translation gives CSVKFSRNAIYF.

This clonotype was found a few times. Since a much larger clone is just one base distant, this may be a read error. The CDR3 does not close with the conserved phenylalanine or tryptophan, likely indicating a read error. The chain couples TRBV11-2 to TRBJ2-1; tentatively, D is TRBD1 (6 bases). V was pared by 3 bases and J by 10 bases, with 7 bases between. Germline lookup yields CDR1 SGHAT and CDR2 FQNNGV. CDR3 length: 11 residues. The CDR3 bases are TGTGCCAGCAGCTTTGACAGGGAGCAGTTCTTA. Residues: CASSFDREQFL.

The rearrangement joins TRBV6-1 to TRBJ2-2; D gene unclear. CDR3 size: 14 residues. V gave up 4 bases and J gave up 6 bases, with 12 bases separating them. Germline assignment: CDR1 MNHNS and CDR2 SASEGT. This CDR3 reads CASSGAGIAGELFF. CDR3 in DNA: TGTGCCAGCAGTGGTGCTGGCATCGCCGGGGAGCTGTTTTTT.

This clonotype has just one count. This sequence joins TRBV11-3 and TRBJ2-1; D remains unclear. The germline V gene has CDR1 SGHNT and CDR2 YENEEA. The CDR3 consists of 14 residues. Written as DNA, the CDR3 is TGTGTCAACAGCTTAGGCGTCTCGAACAATGAGCAGTTCTTC. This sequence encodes CVNSLGVSNNEQFF.

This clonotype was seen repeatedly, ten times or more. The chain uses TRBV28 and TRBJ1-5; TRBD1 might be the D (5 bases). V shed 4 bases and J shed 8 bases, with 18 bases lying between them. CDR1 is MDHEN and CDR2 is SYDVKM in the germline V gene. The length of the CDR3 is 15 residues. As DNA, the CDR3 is TGTGCCAGCAGTTCTCCCCAGGGCCCCGGCGAGCCCCAGCATTTT. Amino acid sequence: CASSSPQGPGEPQHF.

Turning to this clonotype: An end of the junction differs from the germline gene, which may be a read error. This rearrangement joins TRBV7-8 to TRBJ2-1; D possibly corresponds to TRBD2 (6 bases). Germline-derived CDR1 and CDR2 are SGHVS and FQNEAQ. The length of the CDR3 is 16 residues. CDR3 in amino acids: CASSSGLPERYNEQFF. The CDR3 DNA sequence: TGTGCCAGTAGCTCCGGACTACCGGAGCGATACAATGAGCAGTTCTTC. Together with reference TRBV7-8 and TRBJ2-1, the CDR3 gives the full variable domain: GAGVSQSPRYKVAKRGQDVALRCDPISGHVSLFWYQQALGQGPEFLTYFQNEAQLDKSGLPSDRFFAERPEGSVSTLKIQRTQQEDSAVYLCASSSGLPERYNEQFFGPGTRLTVL.

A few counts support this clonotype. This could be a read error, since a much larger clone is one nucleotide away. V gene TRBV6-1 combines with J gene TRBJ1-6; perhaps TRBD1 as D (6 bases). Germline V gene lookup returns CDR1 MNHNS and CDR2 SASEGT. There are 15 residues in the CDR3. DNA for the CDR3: TGTGCCAGCACTGAATGGGACACAAATAATTCACCCCTCCACTTT. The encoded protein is CASTEWDTNNSPLHF.

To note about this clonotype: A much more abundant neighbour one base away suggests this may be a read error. Here the CDR3 reads CAISETGGDTGELSF. Here the CDR3 DNA reads TGTGCCATCAGTGAGACAGGGGGCGACACCGGGGAGCTGTCTTTT. The chain uses TRBV10-3 and TRBJ2-2, with 9 bases aligning to TRBD1. Germline CDR1 reads ENHRY; CDR2 reads SYGVKD. The CDR3 loop spans 15 amino acids.

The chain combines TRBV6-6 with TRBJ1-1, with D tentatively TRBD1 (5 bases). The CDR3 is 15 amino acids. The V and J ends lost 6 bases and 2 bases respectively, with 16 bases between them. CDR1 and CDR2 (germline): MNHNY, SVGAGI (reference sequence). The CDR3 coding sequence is TGTGCCAGCAGGACTGGGACGTACATTAACACTGAAGCTTTCTTT. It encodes CASRTGTYINTEAFF.

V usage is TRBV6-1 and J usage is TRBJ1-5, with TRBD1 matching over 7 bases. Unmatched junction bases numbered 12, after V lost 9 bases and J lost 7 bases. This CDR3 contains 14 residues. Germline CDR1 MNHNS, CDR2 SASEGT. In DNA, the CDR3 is TGTGCCAGGAGCCCCTCACAGGGGAAGCAGCCCCAGCATTTT. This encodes CARSPSQGKQPQHF.

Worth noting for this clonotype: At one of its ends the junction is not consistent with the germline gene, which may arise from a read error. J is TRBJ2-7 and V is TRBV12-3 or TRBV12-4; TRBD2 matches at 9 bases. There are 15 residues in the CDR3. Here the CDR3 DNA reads TGTGTCAGCAGGTTAGCTAGCGGGGCCAACTACGAGCAGTACTTC. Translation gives CVSRLASGANYEQYF.

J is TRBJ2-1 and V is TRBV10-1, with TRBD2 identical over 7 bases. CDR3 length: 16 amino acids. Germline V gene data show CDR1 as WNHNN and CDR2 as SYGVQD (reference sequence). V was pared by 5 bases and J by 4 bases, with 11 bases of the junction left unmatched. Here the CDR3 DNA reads TGCGCCAGCAGTACCGTGACTAGCAGAGCATACAATGAGCAGTTCTTC. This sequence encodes CASSTVTSRAYNEQFF.